Reported below is one T cell receptor (beta chain). The data are from a study of metastatic and nonmetastatic thyroid tumors. Study as a whole: Patients with malignant and benign thyroid disease provided blood and tumor or nodule tissue, whose repertoires were compared.

Per the authors' pipeline: For papillary thyroid cancer, a distant-metastasis classifier was constructed from CDR3 differences observed across clinicopathological groups. TCRdb reassembled clones from the PCR reads with MiXCR. In this record, the V and J calls reflect TCRdb's handling and not the investigators' own analysis. Among tens of thousands of clones listed, less than 4.5% were seen once. Thyroid surgery took place with no prior treatment in any patient. The receptor was isolated from a female donor with papillary thyroid cancer or a benign thyroid nodule (not recorded which). Some clones in this sample may be carry-over from other donors' samples. The specimen was blood.

The DNA of the CDR3 is TGCGCCAGCAGCCAAGATCTACCAAACATTCAGTACTTC. Protein: CASSQDLPNIQYF. V usage is TRBV4-1 and J usage is TRBJ2-4, with no clear D. From germline, CDR1 is MGHRA and CDR2 YSYEKL. CDR3 length equals 13 residues. V lost 0 bases to trimming and J lost 6 bases, with 6 bases between them.